This T cell receptor beta chain was sequenced in a study of post-analysis software for immune sequencing data. Study details: The disease courses spanned relapsing-remitting, secondary progressive and progressive-relapsing forms of multiple sclerosis. Study-wide results and limits: F measure grouped same-batch samples tightly together. Multiple sclerosis was associated with a significant reduction in normalized Chao1 diversity relative to controls. When patients were compared with controls, about five TRBV segments were more frequent, TRBV5-6, TRBV5-1 and TRBV20-1 among them.

The CDR3 covers 15 residues. The germline V gene has CDR1 SQVTM and CDR2 ANQGSEA. Trimming shortened V by 0 bases and J by 4 bases, and 14 bases separated the two germline ends. The TCR beta cDNA libraries carried unique molecular identifiers. A single record per CDR3 protein comes from TCRdb applying MiXCR to the PCR reads. The table has about 820,000 distinct CDR3 sequences, roughly 58% seen once. This clonotype was detected only a few times. What it recognizes is unknown. Sequencing used blood. This chain joins TRBV29-1 and TRBJ2-3; no reliable D call. The receptor comes from a girl aged 5 to 17 with multiple sclerosis. The CDR3 spells CSVEDHPGGADTQYF. DNA of the CDR3: TGCAGCGTTGAAGATCATCCGGGTGGGGCAGATACGCAGTATTTT.